One and the same sample provided the 7 T cell receptor beta chains below, sequenced in a study of early T cells in non-severe SARS-CoV-2 infection. MiXCR, run by TCRdb on the 5' RACE reads, gives a single entry per CDR3 protein. The sample has about 41,000 distinct CDR3 sequences; roughly 10% are singletons. Sequenced material: whole blood. These receptor sequences come from an adult who was a healthcare worker with PCR-confirmed SARS-CoV-2 infection or an uninfected control (not recorded which).

At least ten counts were recorded for this clonotype. This chain links TRBV30 with TRBJ2-3; 7 nucleotides line up with TRBD1. Germline CDR1 is GTSNPN and CDR2 is SVGIG (reference sequence). V dropped 3 bases and J dropped 2; count of bases not matched to a gene: 5. This CDR3 contains 14 residues. CDR3 in amino acids: CAWSRTGPTDTQYF. The DNA of the CDR3 is TGTGCCTGGAGCCGGACAGGTCCCACAGATACGCAGTATTTT.

This clonotype has more than one count but fewer than ten. The rearrangement links TRBV6-2 or TRBV6-3 to TRBJ1-2; D may be TRBD1 (5 bases). CDR3 length equals 18 residues. CDR1 is MNHEY and CDR2 is SVGEGT in the germline V gene. Trimming cost V 0 bases and J 3 bases, with 20 bases left between them. CDR3 DNA sequence: TGTGCCAGCAGTTACTCACCGGGGTCTGGAAACAGGCACTATGGCTACACCTTC. Its translation: CASSYSPGSGNRHYGYTF.

The sample holds many counts of this clonotype. This sequence joins TRBV20-1 and TRBJ2-5, with 7 bases lining up with TRBD2. V lost 3 bases to trimming and J lost 2 bases; unmatched junction nucleotides: 3. The CDR3 is 13 amino acids. CDR1 and CDR2 (germline): DFQATT, SNEGSKA (reference sequence). The DNA for the CDR3 is TGCAGTGCTAGGATGGGGGGGCAAGAGACCCAGTACTTC. This gives the protein CSARMGGQETQYF.

This clonotype was found a few times. CDR3 sequence: CASINRGFREGYTF. Here the CDR3 DNA reads TGTGCCAGTATTAACCGGGGCTTCAGAGAAGGCTACACCTTC. The chain joins TRBV19 to TRBJ1-2, with D tentatively TRBD1 (5 bases). In germline, CDR1 is LNHDA, CDR2 SQIVND (reference sequence). The CDR3 sequence is 14 residues long. Deletions cut 7 bases from V and 8 bases from J, with 20 bases between.

The rearrangement joins TRBV20-1 to TRBJ2-7; TRBD1 aligns across 9 bases. Per germline, CDR1 DFQATT and CDR2 SNEGSKA (reference sequence). The CDR3 sequence is 13 residues long. J was trimmed by 4 bases and V by 6 bases; bases with no gene match: 7. As DNA, the CDR3 is TGCAGTGCCGCCGGGACAGGGAAATACGAGCAGTACTTC. It is translated as CSAAGTGKYEQYF.

This clonotype was seen ten or more times. The chain carries TRBV7-9 and TRBJ1-4, with D perhaps TRBD1 (6 bases). The CDR3 is 15 amino acids. The germline V and J ends were trimmed by 5 bases and 3 bases, with 13 bases remaining between them. Germline values: CDR1 SEHNR, CDR2 FQNEAQ (reference sequence). CDR3 protein: CASSPQQGPNEKLFF. The CDR3, as DNA: TGTGCCAGCAGCCCTCAACAGGGTCCTAATGAAAAACTGTTTTTT.

This clonotype has just a few counts. The chain employs TRBV2 and TRBJ2-1; TRBD1 is a possible D gene (6 bases). The germline V gene encodes CDR1 SNHLY and CDR2 FYNNEI. Trimming shortened V by 5 bases and J by 2 bases, and 10 bases separated the two germline ends. The CDR3 is 14 amino acids. The CDR3 region is CASSRTVAYNEQFF. The CDR3 nucleotides read TGTGCCAGCAGTCGGACAGTGGCCTACAATGAGCAGTTCTTC.